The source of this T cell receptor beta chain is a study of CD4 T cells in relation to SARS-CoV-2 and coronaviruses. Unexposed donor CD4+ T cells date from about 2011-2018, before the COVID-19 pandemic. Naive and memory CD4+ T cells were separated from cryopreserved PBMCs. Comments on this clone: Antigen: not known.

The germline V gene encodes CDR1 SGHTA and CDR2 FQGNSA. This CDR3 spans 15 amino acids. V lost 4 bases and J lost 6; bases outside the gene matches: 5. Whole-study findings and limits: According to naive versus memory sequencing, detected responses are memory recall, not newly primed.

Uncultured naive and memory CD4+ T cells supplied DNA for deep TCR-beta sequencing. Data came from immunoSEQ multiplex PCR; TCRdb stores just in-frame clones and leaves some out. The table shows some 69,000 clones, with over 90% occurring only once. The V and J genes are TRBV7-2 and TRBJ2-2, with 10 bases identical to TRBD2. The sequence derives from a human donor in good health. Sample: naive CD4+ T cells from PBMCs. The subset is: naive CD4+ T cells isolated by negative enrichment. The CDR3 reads CASSSAGGPSGELFF. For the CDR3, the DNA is TGTGCCAGCAGCTCAGCGGGAGGGCCGTCCGGGGAGCTGTTTTTT.